One sample yielded the 32 T cell receptor beta chains listed below, sequenced in a study of cytomegalovirus exposure and HLA in healthy donors. 13 Jbeta primers and 60 Vbeta primers were used for the PCR. Produced via immunoSEQ multiplex PCR; TCRdb's table is partial and in-frame only. Here the sample spans 100,000 or so clones, 83% being singletons. Sequencing input: PBMCs. These receptors all stem from a man younger than 35 in good health and CMV-seronegative.

The chain carries TRBV5-4 and TRBJ2-1; 13 bases agree with TRBD2. This CDR3 is 17 amino acids long. Per germline, CDR1 SGHNT and CDR2 YYREEE (reference sequence). The V and J ends lost 3 bases and 5 bases, in that order; junction bases with no gene match: 8. The CDR3 DNA follows: TGTGCCAGCAGCTCGGGACTAGCGGGGCCCGCGGACAATGAGCAGTTCTTC. It specifies CASSSGLAGPADNEQFF.

V usage is TRBV11-2 and J usage is TRBJ2-1, with TRBD2 matching over 13 bases. Per germline, CDR1 SGHAT and CDR2 FQNNGV. V gave up 7 bases and J gave up 9 bases; unmatched junction bases: 9. The CDR3 has 15 amino acids. The CDR3 loop reads CASTLTSGRGPEQFF. CDR3 nucleotides: TGTGCCAGCACCCTCACTAGCGGGAGGGGGCCTGAGCAGTTCTTC.

V gene TRBV10-3 combines with J gene TRBJ2-1; perhaps TRBD2 as D (6 bases). Germline V lookup: CDR1 ENHRY, CDR2 SYGVKD. The CDR3 spans 16 residues. Trimming removed 11 bases at V and 1 base at J, with 21 bases between. The CDR3 DNA is TGTGCCGCCCGGGGTTTGGGAGGTATTTCCTACAATGAGCAGTTCTTC. Its protein product is CAARGLGGISYNEQFF.

This clone was picked up one time. The CDR3 bases are TGTGCCAGCAGCCCTGGAGGGGGCGGGACTGAAGCTTTCTTT. Protein sequence: CASSPGGGGTEAFF. The gene calls are TRBV9 and TRBJ1-1; 7 nucleotides align to TRBD1. This CDR3 has 14 residues. The ends lost 4 bases at V and 5 bases at J; junction bases unmatched: 8. In germline, CDR1 is SGDLS, CDR2 YYNGEE.

The chain is built from TRBV7-3 and TRBJ1-1, with a tentative D call TRBD1 (5 bases). The CDR3 is 16 amino acids. V was clipped by 0 bases and J by 6 bases, with 17 bases between them. In germline, CDR1 is SGHTA, CDR2 FQGTGA. The CDR3, as DNA: TGTGCCAGCAGCTTAACGGAGGGGACGGACGGATCTGAAGCTTTCTTT. Protein: CASSLTEGTDGSEAFF.

The V gene is TRBV4-3, the J gene TRBJ2-7; D unclear. The CDR3 consists of 16 residues. V was cut by 2 bases and J by 3 bases, with 17 bases left in between. Germline lookup yields CDR1 LGHNA and CDR2 YSLEER. CDR3 amino acids: CASSQNDLMIYYEQYF. The CDR3 region has the DNA TGCGCCAGCAGCCAAAACGATCTCATGATCTACTACGAGCAGTACTTC.

This clone occurred once. The rearrangement uses TRBV7-9 and TRBJ2-7; D remains unclear. The CDR3 runs to 14 residues. Germline CDR1 is SEHNR and CDR2 is FQNEAQ (reference sequence). V was clipped by 1 base and J by 2 bases, with 9 bases between them. CDR3 sequence: CASSLVRNPYEQYF. The CDR3 DNA reads TGTGCCAGCAGCTTAGTCAGGAACCCCTACGAGCAGTACTTC.

This clone appeared a single time. CDR3 protein: CASSVTSGSFNEQFF. The CDR3 coding sequence is TGTGCCAGCAGTGTGACTAGCGGGAGTTTTAATGAGCAGTTCTTC. The rearrangement uses TRBV25-1 and TRBJ2-1, with 12 bases that match TRBD2. This CDR3 is built from 15 residues. CDR1 and CDR2 from the germline V gene are MGHDK and SYGVNS. Germline trimming cut 4 bases from V and 7 bases from J; bases unmatched to any gene: 5.

This clone was found once. The chain is built from TRBV18 and TRBJ1-2, with D possibly matching TRBD1 (5 bases). Germline V CDR1 and CDR2: KGHSH, LQKENI. CDR3 length equals 15 residues. V was pared by 0 bases and J by 4 bases, with 12 bases between. This CDR3 is CASSPPVRGIYGYTF. The DNA for the CDR3 is TGTGCCAGCTCACCACCGGTGCGGGGGATCTATGGCTACACCTTC.

The DNA of the CDR3 is TGTGCCAGCAGCGCGGGGTTCTTCCTCTACGAGCAGTACTTC. Translated, it gives CASSAGFFLYEQYF. The genes are TRBV7-2 and TRBJ2-7; the D gene is possibly TRBD2 (6 bases). Between the trimmed V and J ends, which lost 5 bases and 3 bases, there was a span of 14 bases. This CDR3 spans 14 amino acids. Germline CDR1 SGHTA, CDR2 FQGNSA.

The chain employs TRBV6-5 and TRBJ2-3; TRBD2 is a possible D gene (5 bases). V was cut by 5 bases and J by 0 bases, with 12 bases left in between. This CDR3 region has 15 residues. Germline V gene sequence: CDR1 MNHEY, CDR2 SVGAGI. The CDR3 coding sequence is TGTGCCAGCAGTCCGCAACAGCGGAGCACAGATACGCAGTATTTT. It yields the protein CASSPQQRSTDTQYF.

This chain connects TRBV7-3 to TRBJ2-1; 10 nucleotides align to TRBD2. CDR3 length equals 15 residues. The V segment lost 5 bases and the J segment 10 bases; nucleotides outside the gene matches: 11. Germline V gene lookup returns CDR1 SGHTA and CDR2 FQGTGA. CDR3 nucleotide sequence: TGTGCCAGCAGCCTTAAAGCGGGAGGGACGGGGGAGCAGTTCTTC. Protein: CASSLKAGGTGEQFF.

This clone occurred once. V gene TRBV7-9 combines with J gene TRBJ2-1; 9 nucleotides match TRBD1. CDR1 and CDR2 from the germline V gene are SEHNR and FQNEAQ (reference sequence). The CDR3 has 17 residues. V trimming: 5 bases; J trimming: 7 bases; junction bases outside the gene matches: 15. The CDR3: CASSARLTGGLQNEQFF. The CDR3 bases are TGTGCCAGCAGCGCACGATTGACAGGGGGACTACAGAATGAGCAGTTCTTC.

The chain joins TRBV6-5 to TRBJ2-5, with 7 bases fitting TRBD1. The junction had 7 bases not matched to a gene; V was cut back by 4 bases and J by 5 bases. The germline V gene has CDR1 MNHEY and CDR2 SVGAGI. There are 14 residues in the CDR3. The DNA for the CDR3 is TGTGCCAGCAGTTCCTTGACAGGGCAGGAGACCCAGTACTTC. It translates to CASSSLTGQETQYF.

The CDR3 DNA reads TGTGCCAGCAGCCTTGTAGATGTCGACGAGCAGTACTTC. Its translation: CASSLVDVDEQYF. The chain couples TRBV5-6 to TRBJ2-7, with D uncertain. Trimming removed 4 bases from V and 5 bases from J, with 13 bases in between. The length of the CDR3 is 13 residues. Germline V gene lookup returns CDR1 SGHDT and CDR2 YYEEEE.

This clone came up a few times. The V and J genes are TRBV13 and TRBJ2-1; weak D call: TRBD2 (6 bases). Germline lookup yields CDR1 PRHDT and CDR2 FYEKMQ (reference sequence). V was clipped by 8 bases and J by 3 bases, with 14 bases between them. The CDR3 runs to 14 residues. The CDR3 region has the DNA TGTGCCAGCGGGATAGGAGCGGGCTACAATGAGCAGTTCTTC. Protein sequence: CASGIGAGYNEQFF.

Comment on this clone: The junction departs from germline at one end; a sequencing error may be responsible. V is TRBV29-1 and J is TRBJ2-2, with TRBD2 identical over 8 bases. Germline CDR1 is SQVTM and CDR2 is ANQGSEA. The CDR3 has 14 amino acids. The CDR3 DNA is TGCAGCGTCGAAGCGGGAGAGAAGACCGGGGAGCTGTTTTTT. As protein: CSVEAGEKTGELFF.

The chain couples TRBV7-2 to TRBJ2-2, with TRBD2 matching 7 bases. Germline trimming cut 2 bases from V and 4 bases from J; bases unmatched to any gene: 4. CDR1 and CDR2 (germline): SGHTA, FQGNSA. The CDR3 runs 15 residues. This CDR3 is CASSLKAGATGELFF. In DNA form, the CDR3 reads TGTGCCAGCAGCTTAAAGGCGGGAGCCACCGGGGAGCTGTTTTTT.

The rearrangement joins TRBV4-1 to TRBJ2-7; TRBD1 is a possible D gene (6 bases). Trimming cost V 4 bases and J 6 bases, with 10 bases left between them. The CDR3 extends over 12 amino acids. Germline loops: CDR1 MGHRA, CDR2 YSYEKL. The CDR3 nucleotides are TGCGCCAGCAGCCCCATAGGGGGCGAGCAGTACTTC. Protein: CASSPIGGEQYF.

V gene TRBV28 combines with J gene TRBJ2-5; TRBD2 matches at 9 bases. Germline-derived CDR1 and CDR2 are MDHEN and SYDVKM. The ends lost 5 bases at V and 4 bases at J; junction bases unmatched: 11. This CDR3 is built from 16 residues. The CDR3 DNA sequence: TGTGCCAGCAGTCCCTCGGGACTAGCCTGGACAGAGACCCAGTACTTC. Its protein is CASSPSGLAWTETQYF.

This clone occurred once. The V call is TRBV29-1, the J call TRBJ2-5; 11 nucleotides line up with TRBD1. The ends lost 4 bases at V and 4 bases at J; junction bases unmatched: 5. The germline V gene encodes CDR1 SQVTM and CDR2 ANQGSEA. The CDR3 is 14 amino acids. This CDR3 is CSVGDRGARETQYF. The CDR3 coding sequence is TGCAGCGTTGGGGACAGGGGGGCACGAGAGACCCAGTACTTC.

V and J are TRBV6-4 and TRBJ2-7, with D hard to call. The CDR3 consists of 14 residues. V was shortened by 5 bases and J by 6 bases, with 17 bases between the two germline ends. CDR1 MRHNA and CDR2 SNTAGT come from the germline V gene. CDR3 protein: CASSYPIQRSEQYF. In DNA form, the CDR3 reads TGTGCCAGCAGTTACCCCATCCAGCGTTCCGAGCAGTACTTC.

The chain couples TRBV6-5 to TRBJ2-5; 7 bases line up with TRBD2. Germline V gives CDR1 MNHEY, CDR2 SVGAGI. The V gene end was trimmed by 5 bases and the J gene end by 7 bases; junction bases not matched to a gene: 10. The CDR3 spans 14 residues. Written as DNA, the CDR3 is TGTGCCAGCAGTAGAATGGCGGGAGTGGTGACCCAGTACTTC. Residues: CASSRMAGVVTQYF.

The rearrangement uses TRBV7-3 and TRBJ1-1; possible D gene TRBD1, 5 bases. V was shortened by 6 bases and J by 4 bases, with 15 bases between the two germline ends. Germline V lookup: CDR1 SGHTA, CDR2 FQGTGA. This CDR3 comprises 14 residues. DNA for the CDR3: TGTGCCAGCAGTCCCGCCGTAGGGGTCACTGAAGCTTTCTTT. Translated, it gives CASSPAVGVTEAFF.

This clone is a singleton in its sample. The chain is built from TRBV5-4 and TRBJ2-7, with D unresolved. Per the germline V gene, CDR1 is SGHNT and CDR2 is YYREEE (reference sequence). The length of the CDR3 is 16 residues. V lost 4 bases to trimming and J lost 2 bases, with 19 bases between them. CDR3 nucleotides: TGTGCCAGCAGCCTACCCTCCAATTACCTAACCTACGAGCAGTACTTC. It translates to CASSLPSNYLTYEQYF.

This chain uses TRBV7-2 with TRBJ1-2, with TRBD1 matching over 7 bases. V gave up 2 bases and J gave up 5 bases; unmatched junction bases: 5. The CDR3 consists of 14 residues. Looked up from germline, CDR1 is SGHTA and CDR2 is FQGNSA. CDR3 residues: CASSLLRTGYGYTF. The CDR3 DNA reads as TGTGCCAGCAGCTTATTAAGGACAGGTTATGGCTACACCTTC.

The genes are TRBV25-1 and TRBJ1-5; a weak D match, TRBD1 (5 bases). Germline lookup yields CDR1 MGHDK and CDR2 SYGVNS. There are 12 residues in the CDR3. Trimming cost V 6 bases and J 6 bases, with 9 bases left between them. The CDR3 protein is CASRGDSQPQHF. The DNA of the CDR3 is TGTGCCAGCAGAGGGGATTCTCAGCCCCAGCATTTT. Full variable domain (remainder filled in from reference TRBV25-1 and TRBJ1-5): EADIYQTPRYLVIGTGKKITLECSQTMGHDKMYWYQQDPGMELHLIHYSYGVNSTEKGDLSSESTVSRIRTEHFPLTLESARPSHTSQYLCASRGDSQPQHFGDGTRLSIL.

This clone was counted once. The CDR3 sequence: CASSQATSGAQYF. The CDR3 DNA reads TGCGCCAGCAGCCAAGCAACTAGCGGGGCTCAGTACTTC. This chain links TRBV4-3 with TRBJ2-4; 10 bases align to TRBD2. CDR3 size: 13 residues. Trimming removed 1 base from V and 12 bases from J; junction bases left unmatched: 3. The germline V gene has CDR1 LGHNA and CDR2 YSLEER.

This chain links TRBV10-3 with TRBJ1-3, with TRBD1 identical over 12 bases. Germline CDR1 ENHRY, CDR2 SYGVKD. With 7 bases clipped from V and 4 bases from J, the junction kept 14 bases outside the gene matches. The CDR3 is 18 residues long. CDR3 residues: CAITSGTGGAKAGNTIYF. CDR3 DNA: TGTGCCATCACCTCTGGGACAGGGGGCGCAAAAGCCGGAAACACCATATATTTT.

V gene TRBV7-2 combines with J gene TRBJ2-1, with D possibly matching TRBD2 (5 bases). The germline V and J ends were trimmed by 4 bases and 0 bases, with 16 bases remaining between them. The CDR3 is 17 residues long. Germline V gives CDR1 SGHTA, CDR2 FQGNSA. CDR3 nucleotides: TGTGCCAGCAGCTCCCCACGCCGGGGAAGCTCCTACAATGAGCAGTTCTTC. Amino acids: CASSSPRRGSSYNEQFF.

The chain employs TRBV6-1 and TRBJ2-1; no clear D. The CDR3 length is 13 residues. Trimming stripped 8 bases from V and 5 bases from J, with 13 bases between. Germline V lookup: CDR1 MNHNS, CDR2 SASEGT. In nucleotides, the CDR3 is TGTGCCAGCCTAGGCGGCCTCCACAATGAGCAGTTCTTC. It encodes CASLGGLHNEQFF.

V gene TRBV6-5 combines with J gene TRBJ2-1; 11 bases match TRBD2. With V trimmed by 0 bases and J by 7 bases, 5 bases remained unmatched. The CDR3 is 16 amino acids. Germline V CDR1 and CDR2: MNHEY, SVGAGI. Here the CDR3 reads CASSYSIAGGRNEQFF. CDR3 bases: TGTGCCAGCAGTTACTCGATAGCGGGAGGGAGGAATGAGCAGTTCTTC.